A selection of T cell receptor beta chains follows, all from one sample in a study of T-cell memory formation after mild COVID-19. TCRdb independently ran MiXCR on the 5' RACE reads; one entry per CDR3 protein. The data hold about 58,000 distinct CDR3 sequences, with approximately 30% observed a single time. The specimen sequenced was PBMCs or a T cell subset sorted from them (not recorded which). All receptors derive from a man between 18 and 35 years old who had mild COVID-19 (a few samples of this study predate the infection). Cell type and time point are not known. CDR3s include the opening cysteine and the closing phenylalanine or tryptophan. Fields, in order: V gene, J gene, clone size, D gene, CDR3 DNA, CDR3 protein. The D gene is left open where the match is weak. Clone size, where shown, is once, few, many, or a class for clones that have expanded.

TRBV7-9	TRBJ2-1	few	TRBD2	TGTGCCAGCAGCTCGGGAGGGATCTACAATGAGCAGTTCTTC	CASSSGGIYNEQFF
TRBV29-1	TRBJ2-7	few	TRBD1	TGCAGCGCCAAACAGACAGGGTCCCCCTACGAGCAGTACTTC	CSAKQTGSPYEQYF
TRBV12-3/TRBV12-4	TRBJ2-2	.	.	TGTGCCAGCAGCGGCCCCGGGACTTTCACCGGGGAGCTGTTTTTT	CASSGPGTFTGELFF
TRBV7-8	TRBJ1-1	.	.	TGTGCCAGCAGCTTCTCTCGGGATGGGGGAGACACTGAAGCTTTCTTT	CASSFSRDGGDTEAFF
TRBV27	TRBJ1-5	few	.	TGTGCCAGCAGTTTGGGGGGGGCTAGTCAGCCCCAGCATTTT	CASSLGGASQPQHF
TRBV4-3	TRBJ2-7	.	TRBD1	TGCGCCAGCAGCCTTCGACAGGGGTACGAGCAGTACTTC	CASSLRQGYEQYF
TRBV6-5	TRBJ2-1	few	.	TGTGCCAGTTACCAGCACAATGAGCAGTTCTTC	CASYQHNEQFF
TRBV5-1	TRBJ2-3	.	.	TGCGCCAGCAGCTTGGGCCTCTCGAGCACAGATACGCAGTATTTT	CASSLGLSSTDTQYF
TRBV12-3/TRBV12-4	TRBJ1-1	.	TRBD1	TGTGCCAGCAGTCCCGCCGGGACAGGGTCAGCTGAAGCTTTCTTT	CASSPAGTGSAEAFF
TRBV11-3	TRBJ2-3	.	.	TGTGCCAGCAGCGACGGGAGCGCGGGGGCTGAGAGCACAGATACGCAGTATTTT	CASSDGSAGAESTDTQYF
TRBV7-8	TRBJ1-2	.	.	TGTGCCAGCAGCTTAGGTTCGGGTGCGGGGGCCAACCCAGGTGGCTACACCTTC	CASSLGSGAGANPGGYTF
TRBV4-1	TRBJ2-2	.	TRBD2	TGCGCCAGCAGCCAAGGAAGCGGGGGGGCGTCCACCGGGGAGCTGTTTTTT	CASSQGSGGASTGELFF
TRBV14	TRBJ2-5	.	.	TGTGCCAGCAGCCAAGTCAGGTTGGGGGAGACCCAGTACTTC	CASSQVRLGETQYF
TRBV7-9	TRBJ2-7	few	.	TGTGCCAGCAGCTTAAGTCAGGCCGACGACGAGCAGTACTTC	CASSLSQADDEQYF
TRBV25-1	TRBJ2-3	few	.	TGTGCCAGCAGCCTAGGAGGGCACACAGATACGCAGTATTTT	CASSLGGHTDTQYF
TRBV4-3	TRBJ2-5	.	.	TGCGCCAGCAGCCAAGGGGGGTGGCCCCAAGAGACCCAGTACTTC	CASSQGGWPQETQYF
TRBV5-1	TRBJ2-5	few	.	TGCGCCAGCAGCCCACTGACAGACCAAGAGACCCAGTACTTC	CASSPLTDQETQYF
TRBV12-3/TRBV12-4	TRBJ2-1	many	TRBD2	TGTGCCAGCAGTTACCCGGGACTAGGCGGCAATGAGCAGTTCTTC	CASSYPGLGGNEQFF
TRBV12-3/TRBV12-4	TRBJ2-7	few	.	TGTGCCAGCAGTGGGACAAGGGCCTACGAGCAGTACTTC	CASSGTRAYEQYF
TRBV29-1	TRBJ2-1	.	.	TGCAGCGTTGAACACGGATACAATGAGCAGTTCTTC	CSVEHGYNEQFF
TRBV5-1	TRBJ2-7	.	TRBD1	TGCGCCAGCAGCTCCCCCGGGACAGGGGTCTACGAGCAGTACTTC	CASSSPGTGVYEQYF
TRBV5-1	TRBJ2-7	.	TRBD1	TGCGCCAGCAGCGGCCGGGACAGGGAAGCCGGCGAGCAGTACTTC	CASSGRDREAGEQYF
TRBV6-2/TRBV6-3	TRBJ2-5	.	TRBD2	TGTGCCAGCAGTACGGGGGGGAGCAGCGGGGAGACCCAGTACTTC	CASSTGGSSGETQYF
TRBV12-3/TRBV12-4	TRBJ2-2	few	.	TGTGCCAGCAGTTTCGGGGGACTCGGGGAGCTGTTTTTT	CASSFGGLGELFF
TRBV3-1	TRBJ2-5	.	.	TGTGCCAGCAGCCACTCCGGGACCATCCAAGAGACCCAGTACTTC	CASSHSGTIQETQYF
TRBV25-1	TRBJ2-3	.	TRBD1	TGTGCCAGCAGTGCTGGACAGGGGAACACAGATACGCAGTATTTT	CASSAGQGNTDTQYF
TRBV28	TRBJ2-3	few	TRBD2	TGTGCCGCCGGGCGGGGGGATACGCAGTATTTT	CAAGRGDTQYF
TRBV6-5	TRBJ1-5	few	.	TGTGCCAGCAGTCAGCGATTTGGGACCTATAGCAATCAGCCCCAGCATTTT	CASSQRFGTYSNQPQHF
TRBV7-2	TRBJ2-5	.	TRBD2	TGTGCCAGCAGCTTCCCGACTAGCGGGGGGGTTGAGGAGGAGACCCAGTACTTC	CASSFPTSGGVEEETQYF
TRBV9	TRBJ2-2	once	TRBD2	TGTGCCAGCAGCGTAGGCGGGGGGAACACCGGGGAGCTGTTTTTT	CASSVGGGNTGELFF
TRBV6-5	TRBJ2-3	few	.	TGTGCCAGCGGTTTTACAGCTACAGATACGCAGTATTTT	CASGFTATDTQYF
TRBV2	TRBJ2-3	few	.	TGTGCCAGCGGGAACGAAAGTGGGCGGCGCACAGATACGCAGTATTTT	CASGNESGRRTDTQYF
TRBV7-9	TRBJ2-5	.	TRBD1	TGTGCCAGCAGCTTAGTGCTAGGGGGCATAAAAGGTCAGCTCCAAGAGACCCAGTACTTC	CASSLVLGGIKGQLQETQYF
TRBV5-1	TRBJ1-6	medium-sized	.	TGCGCCAGCAGCTTGGGGGACCGCCTGTATTCACCCCTCCACTTT	CASSLGDRLYSPLHF
TRBV6-2/TRBV6-3	TRBJ2-1	few	TRBD2	TGTGCCAGCAGCCGGACTAGTGAGAATGAGCAGTTCTTC	CASSRTSENEQFF
TRBV6-5	TRBJ1-6	.	.	TGTGCCAGCAGTCCAGGAGATGGGGCCAATTCACCCCTCCACTTT	CASSPGDGANSPLHF
TRBV20-1	TRBJ2-7	few	.	TGCAGTGCTAGACCAGGGACGTCCTACGAGCAGTACTTC	CSARPGTSYEQYF
TRBV7-9	TRBJ2-4	.	TRBD1	TGTGCCAGCAGCGACAGGGAAAACATTCAGTACTTC	CASSDRENIQYF
TRBV5-6	TRBJ2-1	.	TRBD2	TGTGCCACCTTTGGGGCTAGCGGGGGCCTCTACAATGAGCAGTTCTTC	CATFGASGGLYNEQFF
TRBV29-1	TRBJ2-3	few	.	TGCAGCGTTGAGAGGCCACGGTCGGGCACAGATACGCAGTATTTT	CSVERPRSGTDTQYF
TRBV20-1	TRBJ2-7	many	TRBD1	TGCAGTGCTAGGACAGGGACCTACGAGCAGTACTTC	CSARTGTYEQYF
TRBV12-3/TRBV12-4	TRBJ2-7	.	.	TGTGCCAGCAGTTATATCGCCTACGAGCAGTACTTC	CASSYIAYEQYF
TRBV9	TRBJ2-7	few	.	TGTGCCAGCAGCGTAGGAGGGGGGACCTACGAGCAGTACTTC	CASSVGGGTYEQYF
TRBV25-1	TRBJ2-2	.	.	TGTGCCAGCAGTGAGCCCGTGGTCACCGGGGAGCTGTTTTTT	CASSEPVVTGELFF
TRBV4-1	TRBJ2-3	.	.	TGCGCCAGCAGCCAGGATTATTCAGCAGATACGCAGTATTTT	CASSQDYSADTQYF
TRBV9	TRBJ2-2	few	.	TGTGCCAGCAGCAGCCCGGGGACAATCGCGAACACCGGGGAGCTGTTTTTT	CASSSPGTIANTGELFF
TRBV12-5	TRBJ2-5	few	TRBD2	TGTGCTAGTGGTTTGACAGGACTAGCAGGGATAGAGACCCAGTACTTC	CASGLTGLAGIETQYF
TRBV20-1	TRBJ2-1	few	.	TGCAGTGCTAGAGAAAGGGGCCTATCCTACAATGAGCAGTTCTTC	CSARERGLSYNEQFF
TRBV20-1	TRBJ2-5	.	.	TGCAGTGCTAGCCTAGGGTCCCAAGAGACCCAGTACTTC	CSASLGSQETQYF
TRBV14	TRBJ1-1	.	.	TGTGCCAGCAGCCAACGTTCCAGGGGCACTGAAGCTTTCTTT	CASSQRSRGTEAFF
TRBV28	TRBJ2-3	.	.	TGTGCCAGCAGTTTAACCACCACAGATACGCAGTATTTT	CASSLTTTDTQYF
TRBV12-3/TRBV12-4	TRBJ2-1	.	.	TGTGCCAGCAGTTTACGAGGGGGGGCCGATGAGCAGTTCTTC	CASSLRGGADEQFF
TRBV5-1	TRBJ2-1	.	.	TGCGCCAGCAGGTCGTCGACCTACAATGAGCAGTTCTTC	CASRSSTYNEQFF
TRBV6-5	TRBJ1-1	.	.	TGTGCCAGCAGTTACTTCCGCGGTACCACTGAAGCTTTCTTT	CASSYFRGTTEAFF
TRBV29-1	TRBJ2-3	few	.	TGCAGCGTTGAAGGAACCTTGGGGCCCGAGGGCACAGATACGCAGTATTTT	CSVEGTLGPEGTDTQYF
TRBV27	TRBJ2-3	few	.	TGTGCCAGCAGACGGGCCCCTAGCACAGATACGCAGTATTTT	CASRRAPSTDTQYF